This TCR beta chain comes out of a study of blood T cell repertoires in COVID-19. At the level of the study: T cells, B-cell-depleted T cells, or PBMCs supplied cDNA or gDNA.

It was during active infection that Seattle patients were enrolled and then longitudinally followed. The CDR3 is 13 residues long. CDR1 is SGHVS, CDR2 FQNEAQ, per germline. Trimming stripped 7 bases from V and 2 bases from J, with 11 bases between. Here immunoSEQ multiplex PCR was the method, and the copy in TCRdb shows in-frame clones only, minus some. Among about 310,000 clones listed, 90% were seen once. The rearrangement links TRBV7-8 to TRBJ1-1; D gene unclear. The sample was peripheral blood. The clonotype originates from a woman in her forties with COVID-19, enrolled during active disease. CDR3 coding DNA: TGTGCCAGCACCCTGGGAGGTAACACTGAAGCTTTCTTT. This codes for CASTLGGNTEAFF.